The rows below give T cell receptor beta chains drawn from one sample of a study of T cell changes during pregnancy in multiple sclerosis. Using immunoSEQ multiplex PCR, the repertoire was profiled, and TCRdb retains in-frame clones only, with some absent. Of around 100,000 clones detected, around 92% appear once; the ten largest clones hold about 2%. Specimen: peripheral blood, collected after pregnancy. The receptors originated from a female donor with multiple sclerosis, enrolled in a pregnancy study. The conserved cysteine and the conserved F or W are not part of the CDR3 here.

>TRBV6-1|TRBJ1-2
ATVGGTLFNYGYT
>TRBV5-6|TRBJ1-1
ASSIPTGANEAF
>TRBV5-1|TRBJ2-7
ASSYGQGVSYEQY
>TRBV5-1|TRBJ2-1
ASSWTGGSYNEQF
>TRBV5-8|TRBJ1-5
ASSDQKGARQPQH
>TRBV5-1|TRBJ2-5
ASSLNAAMKETQY
>TRBV20-1|TRBJ2-7
SADWRGGQY
>TRBV7-9|TRBJ2-5
ASSFPGPLAEETQY
>TRBV7-6|TRBJ2-7
ASSLGGGVALGEQY
>TRBV6-5|TRBJ1-1
ASSYSWRDTEAF
>TRBV5-6|TRBJ2-5
ASSLYRGRKETQY
>TRBV20-1|TRBJ1-4
SATQNEKLF